The present entry profiles one T cell receptor (beta chain) with its context. As yet, its antigen is unknown. This record belongs to a study of T-cell reconstitution after alpha-beta-depleted transplantation in children. Molecular barcoding with unique molecular identifiers was used for the TCRbeta library. MiXCR was run by TCRdb on the PCR reads, yielding one entry per CDR3 protein. This sample has 250,000 to 400,000 distinct CDR3 sequences, with roughly 21% found just once. Study observations and caveats: By about two months after transplant, alpha-beta T cells reportedly arose from several hundred graft clones that had expanded.

Sequenced material: PBMCs, mostly from graft donor cells, taken 180 days after TCRalphabeta/CD19-depleted stem cell transplant. This clonotype originated in a male patient younger than 18 who had a stem cell transplant for acute lymphoblastic leukemia, so the T cells may come from the graft donor.

CDR3 DNA sequence: TGTGCCAGCAGCTTAAAGGGACTAGCGGCCTACGAGCAGTACTTC. Its protein product is CASSLKGLAAYEQYF. This sequence joins TRBV11-1 and TRBJ2-7, with 11 bases matching TRBD2. The CDR3 consists of 15 residues. Trimming removed 2 bases from V and 2 bases from J; junction bases left unmatched: 2. CDR1 SGHAT and CDR2 FQDESV come from the germline V gene (reference sequence). Drawing the rest from reference TRBV11-1 and TRBJ2-7, the complete variable domain is EAEVAQSPRYKITEKSQAVAFWCDPISGHATLYWYRQILGQGPELLVQFQDESVVDDSQLPKDRFSAERLKGVDSTLKIQPAELGDSAMYLCASSLKGLAAYEQYFGPGTRLTVT.